This T cell receptor (beta chain) was recovered during a study of T-cell reconstitution after alpha-beta-depleted transplantation in children. This CDR3 is built from 14 residues. Deletions cut 4 bases from V and 4 bases from J, with 13 bases between. The V gene's germline CDR1 is SEHNR and CDR2 FQNEAQ (reference sequence). This clonotype showed up many times. Its specificity is not known. Preparation of the TCRbeta library was carried out with unique molecular identifiers. MiXCR, applied by TCRdb to the PCR reads, yields one record per CDR3 protein. The sample carries roughly 500,000 distinct CDR3 sequences, over 9.5% recorded once. Study-wide findings and caveats: Two months or so post-transplant, alpha-beta T cells reportedly derived from several hundred expanded graft clones. When one year had passed after transplant, most T-cell counts and diversity came from newly produced T cells.

The source material was PBMCs, sampled before TCRalphabeta/CD19-depleted stem cell transplant. The TCR originated in a child between 2 and 9 years old with inherited bone marrow failure, due to receive a stem cell transplant. The rearrangement links TRBV7-9 to TRBJ1-2, with a tentative D call TRBD1 (5 bases). The CDR3 is CASSSLTGTYGYTF. The CDR3 nucleotides are TGTGCCAGCAGCTCTTTAACAGGAACCTATGGCTACACCTTC.